The 32 T cell receptor beta chains below were found in one sample sequenced in a study of cytotoxic CD8 clonotypes in ibrutinib-treated CLL. TCRdb's copy holds only in-frame clones and misses some; the assay was immunoSEQ multiplex PCR. The sample consists of more than 110,000 clones, roughly 76% of them appearing once. The starting material was PBMCs, obtained after 24 months of ibrutinib treatment. The receptors here all came from a human donor with chronic lymphocytic leukemia.

CDR3 region: CASSSTRQDPEKLFF. The CDR3 bases are TGTGCCAGCAGCTCCACCCGACAGGATCCTGAAAAACTGTTTTTT. This sequence joins TRBV6-6 and TRBJ1-4, with D maybe TRBD1 (6 bases). Germline-derived CDR1 and CDR2 are MNHNY and SVGAGI (reference sequence). V was shortened by 6 bases and J by 7 bases, with 18 bases between the two germline ends. This CDR3 is built from 15 residues.

The chain links TRBV4-3 to TRBJ1-1; no firm D call. The V end was cut by 0 bases, the J end by 5 bases, with 7 bases between. The CDR3 spans 13 residues. The germline gives CDR1 LGHNA, CDR2 YSLEER. DNA of the CDR3: TGCGCCAGCAGCCAAGATCTGCGGACTGAAGCTTTCTTT. This encodes CASSQDLRTEAFF.

The gene calls are TRBV6-4 and TRBJ2-3; perhaps D is TRBD1 or TRBD2 (7 bases each). Trimming took 6 bases from V and 10 from J, leaving 11 bases between them. CDR1 is MRHNA, CDR2 SNTAGT, per germline. The CDR3 is made up of 11 amino acids. The CDR3 region has the DNA TGTGCCAGCAGCAGGGGGGGCGCGCAGTATTTT. Protein: CASSRGGAQYF.

Ten or more counts support this clone. This chain uses TRBV2 with TRBJ1-6; D is unclear. CDR3 length: 13 amino acids. Trimming removed 2 bases at V and 7 bases at J, with 6 bases between. CDR1 and CDR2 from the germline V gene are SNHLY and FYNNEI. In nucleotides, the CDR3 is TGTGCCAGCAGTGAATCCCGCAATTCACCCCTCCACTTT. Its translation: CASSESRNSPLHF.

This chain links TRBV29-1 with TRBJ2-3; D call uncertain. Per the germline V gene, CDR1 is SQVTM and CDR2 is ANQGSEA. V lost 5 bases, J lost 6 bases, and 9 bases lay in between. This CDR3 has 11 amino acids. CDR3 protein: CSVKSEDTQYF. For the CDR3, the DNA is TGCAGCGTTAAGTCTGAGGATACGCAGTATTTT.

The rearrangement joins TRBV6-1 to TRBJ1-2; no reliable D call. Trimming removed 10 bases from V and 0 bases from J, with 12 bases in between. The V gene's germline CDR1 is MNHNS and CDR2 SASEGT. This CDR3 is 13 amino acids long. CDR3 sequence (DNA): TGTGCCAACTTCCCCGTACCTAACTATGGCTACACCTTC. Protein: CANFPVPNYGYTF.

This clone was found many times. The chain uses TRBV7-2 and TRBJ2-5; the match to TRBD2 covers 8 bases. CDR3 length equals 16 residues. Trimming took 4 bases from V and 2 from J; bases not matched to a gene: 9. Germline values: CDR1 SGHTA, CDR2 FQGNSA. CDR3 nucleotides: TGTGCCAGCAGCTCAGACAGGTTAGCGGGACAAGAGACCCAGTACTTC. Protein: CASSSDRLAGQETQYF.

The V gene is TRBV15, the J gene TRBJ2-3; D is ambiguous. Trimming left V 3 bases short and J 6 bases short, with 19 bases between. Per the germline V gene, CDR1 is LNHNV and CDR2 is YYDKDF (reference sequence). The CDR3 extends over 16 amino acids. For the CDR3, the DNA is TGTGCCACCAGCAGCCCCAAAACAGAGTTAGCCGATACGCAGTATTTT. Its translation: CATSSPKTELADTQYF.

CDR3 nucleotide sequence: TGTGCCAGCAGTGAAGGCAGGGGTGACGGGGAAAAACTGTTTTTT. This encodes CASSEGRGDGEKLFF. The chain employs TRBV2 and TRBJ1-4, with D maybe TRBD1 (6 bases). Trimming cost V 1 base and J 8 bases, with 14 bases left between them. The CDR3 sequence is 15 residues long. The germline V gene has CDR1 SNHLY and CDR2 FYNNEI. Using reference TRBV2 and TRBJ1-4 for the parts outside the CDR3, the full variable domain is EPEVTQTPSHQVTQMGQEVILRCVPISNHLYFYWYRQILGQKVEFLVSFYNNEISEKSEIFDDQFSVERPDGSNFTLKIRSTKLEDSAMYFCASSEGRGDGEKLFFGSGTQLSVL.

The chain combines TRBV18 with TRBJ2-7; D might be TRBD1 or TRBD2, each matching 5 bases. Trimming removed 0 bases at V and 3 bases at J, with 9 bases between. The CDR3 has 14 amino acids. Germline V gives CDR1 KGHSH, CDR2 LQKENI. CDR3 region: CASSPPGDRYEQYF. CDR3 DNA sequence: TGTGCCAGCTCACCACCGGGGGACCGCTACGAGCAGTACTTC.

The chain has TRBV6-5 and TRBJ2-6; D uncertain. This CDR3 is 15 amino acids long. The V end was cut by 7 bases, the J end by 0 bases, with 10 bases between. Germline V lookup: CDR1 MNHEY, CDR2 SVGAGI. The CDR3 bases are TGTGCCAGCACCCAAACCCGCTCTGGGGCCAACGTCCTGACTTTC. Its protein product is CASTQTRSGANVLTF.

The V gene is TRBV28, the J gene TRBJ2-7; D is unresolved. Germline CDR1 and CDR2: MDHEN and SYDVKM. V lost 5 bases, J lost 0 bases, and 11 bases lay in between. This CDR3 has 14 amino acids. The CDR3 loop is CASSAPDGSYEQYF. In nucleotides, the CDR3 is TGTGCCAGCAGTGCCCCGGACGGCTCCTACGAGCAGTACTTC.

Regarding this clone: The DNA is left out, because the CDR3 cannot be placed on it with certainty; the CDR3 is given as TCRdb lists it. The chain combines TRBV19 with TRBJ2-7; the listed D gene, TRBD2, was not tested against the DNA. With termini counted, the CDR3 has 14 amino acids. Germline loops: CDR1 LNHDA, CDR2 SQIVND (reference sequence). The chain's CDR3 is CASSIGVGSGSRYF.

This clone has only a few counts. The chain recombines TRBV15 with TRBJ1-2, with a possible D match to TRBD1 (6 bases). Trimming took off 4 bases at V and 4 bases at J, with 10 bases between the two ends. Germline V gene data show CDR1 as LNHNV and CDR2 as YYDKDF (reference sequence). The CDR3 sequence is 13 residues long. CDR3 region: CATSKDSLYGYTF. In DNA, the CDR3 is TGTGCCACCAGCAAGGACAGTCTCTATGGCTACACCTTC.

The chain employs TRBV10-3 and TRBJ1-2; D not certain. This CDR3 spans 13 amino acids. The V gene lost 0 bases and the J gene lost 4 bases, with 6 bases spanning the gap. Germline lookup yields CDR1 ENHRY and CDR2 SYGVKD. The CDR3 bases are TGTGCCATCAGTGAGTCGCGGAGCTATGGCTACACCTTC. It yields the protein CAISESRSYGYTF.

This clone was recorded only once. The chain uses TRBV5-6 and TRBJ2-1; 11 nucleotides align to TRBD1. V lost 6 bases, J lost 6 bases, and 8 bases stayed unmatched. CDR1 is SGHDT and CDR2 is YYEEEE in the germline V gene. There are 15 residues in the CDR3. The CDR3 DNA reads as TGTGCCAGCACCCCAGGGGGACAGGGGGGCAATGAGCAGTTCTTC. It yields the protein CASTPGGQGGNEQFF.

This chain uses TRBV6-5 with TRBJ1-2; a weak D match, TRBD1 (6 bases). The V gene lost 7 bases and the J gene lost 4 bases, with 19 bases spanning the gap. CDR1 and CDR2 (germline): MNHEY, SVGAGI. This CDR3 is 15 amino acids long. The CDR3 sequence is CASTDTQGRGYGYTF. As DNA, the CDR3 is TGTGCCAGCACTGACACACAGGGTCGTGGCTATGGCTACACCTTC.

The chain couples TRBV4-2 to TRBJ2-3; D is possibly TRBD2 (7 bases). V dropped 0 bases and J dropped 5 bases, with 9 bases sitting between them. Germline V gene data show CDR1 as LGHNA and CDR2 as YNFKEQ. The CDR3 is 14 amino acids. In DNA form, the CDR3 reads TGTGCCAGCAGCCAAGAAAGGGGGGGAGATACGCAGTATTTT. Encoded protein: CASSQERGGDTQYF.

In regard to this clone: The junction does not match germline at one end; this may be a read error. The genes are TRBV15 and TRBJ2-5; D call uncertain. Germline assignment: CDR1 LNHNV and CDR2 YYDKDF (reference sequence). The CDR3 extends over 12 amino acids. The CDR3: CATSRDGETQYF. The DNA of the CDR3 is TGTGCCACCAGCCGAGACGGGGAGACCCAGTACTTC.

V gene TRBV28 combines with J gene TRBJ1-2; the D is unclear. Trimming took 5 bases from V and 0 from J, leaving 4 bases between them. Germline CDR1 reads MDHEN; CDR2 reads SYDVKM. CDR3 length: 12 residues. This CDR3 reads CASSTSNYGYTF. In DNA form, the CDR3 reads TGTGCCAGCAGTACCTCTAACTATGGCTACACCTTC.

Comment on this clone: The same CDR3 arises from other DNA sequences in this sample as well. The V call is TRBV30, the J call TRBJ2-3, with unresolved D. Germline lookup yields CDR1 GTSNPN and CDR2 SVGIG (reference sequence). The CDR3 has 12 residues. The ends were cut back, 5 bases at V and 0 bases at J, with 6 bases in the middle. The CDR3 nucleotides read TGTGCCTGGGGCCCCAGCACAGATACGCAGTATTTT. Protein sequence: CAWGPSTDTQYF.

This clone was observed a handful of times. CDR3 nucleotide sequence: TGCAGCGCTCCCACGGACAGAAGAGCCTACAATGAGCAGTTCTTC. This codes for CSAPTDRRAYNEQFF. The V gene is TRBV29-1, the J gene TRBJ2-1; D is possibly TRBD1 (6 bases). The CDR3 has 15 amino acids. The ends were cut back, 7 bases at V and 2 bases at J, with 18 bases in the middle. The germline gives CDR1 SQVTM, CDR2 ANQGSEA.

The rearrangement uses TRBV28 and TRBJ2-1, with D possibly being TRBD2 (5 bases). Germline CDR1 reads MDHEN; CDR2 reads SYDVKM. V was shortened by 6 bases and J by 8 bases, with 17 bases between the two germline ends. The CDR3 contains 14 residues. CDR3 in DNA: TGTGCCAGCAGCGGCGGGCCCCACCGGCATGAGCAGTTCTTC. Its translation: CASSGGPHRHEQFF.

This chain joins TRBV10-3 and TRBJ2-7; TRBD1 matches 9 bases. There are 15 residues in the CDR3. Looked up from germline, CDR1 is ENHRY and CDR2 is SYGVKD. The V gene end was trimmed by 6 bases and the J gene end by 0 bases; junction bases not matched to a gene: 6. CDR3 bases: TGTGCCATCAGGGACCCGGGACAGGGCTCCTACGAGCAGTACTTC. This translates into CAIRDPGQGSYEQYF.

In its sample, this clone was seen once. DNA for the CDR3: TGTGCCTGGAGCCGCGGGCAGGCCTACGAGCAGTACTTC. Protein: CAWSRGQAYEQYF. The V and J genes are TRBV30 and TRBJ2-7; a weak D match, TRBD2 (5 bases). Trimming took 3 bases from V and 2 from J, leaving 11 bases between them. The CDR3 extends over 13 amino acids. The germline CDR1 and CDR2 sequences are GTSNPN and SVGIG (reference sequence). Supplemented by reference TRBV30 and TRBJ2-7, the full variable domain reads SQTIHQWPATLVQPVGSPLSLECTVEGTSNPNLYWYRQAAGRGLQLLFYSVGIGQISSEVPQNLSASRPQDRQFILSSKKLLLSDSGFYLCAWSRGQAYEQYFGPGTRLTVT.

The chain carries TRBV10-3 and TRBJ1-5; D is undetermined. CDR3 length: 13 amino acids. With 0 bases removed from V and 7 bases from J, the gap between germline ends came to 7 bases. CDR1 is ENHRY, CDR2 SYGVKD, per germline. The CDR3 DNA reads TGTGCCATCAGTGAGTCGGCCGCCCAGCCCCAGCATTTT. This gives the protein CAISESAAQPQHF.

This chain connects TRBV21-1 to TRBJ2-7; the table gives TRBD1 as D, unverified against the DNA. TRBV21-1 is given as a pseudogene. The CDR3 runs to 17 residues. CDR3 sequence (DNA): TGTGCCAGCAGCAAAGGGGTCGGGGACAAAATCTCCTACGAGCAGTACTTC. This gives the protein CASSKGVGDKISYEQYF.

The V call is TRBV7-2, the J call TRBJ2-5; 8 positions match TRBD1. From germline, CDR1 is SGHTA and CDR2 FQGNSA. The CDR3 runs to 15 residues. Germline trimming cut 5 bases from V and 5 bases from J; bases unmatched to any gene: 10. DNA for the CDR3: TGTGCCAGCAGCCCCGGCCCCGACAGGGGTGAGACCCAGTACTTC. Its translation is CASSPGPDRGETQYF.

This clone was observed at least ten times. The chain employs TRBV19 and TRBJ1-2; D perhaps matches TRBD1 (6 bases). The CDR3 runs 11 residues. V was shortened by 9 bases and J by 8 bases, with 13 bases between the two germline ends. Germline CDR1 reads LNHDA; CDR2 reads SQIVND (reference sequence). CDR3 bases: TGTGCCAGCCCCAGGGGTGGAGGCTACACCTTC. Its translation: CASPRGGGYTF.

The V gene is TRBV4-3, the J gene TRBJ2-1; TRBD2 matches at 8 bases. With 0 bases clipped from V and 4 bases from J, the junction kept 11 bases outside the gene matches. Germline-derived CDR1 and CDR2 are LGHNA and YSLEER. This CDR3 spans 18 amino acids. Here the CDR3 DNA reads TGCGCCAGCAGCCAAGATCTGCCTAGCGGGCACCTATACAATGAGCAGTTCTTC. It encodes CASSQDLPSGHLYNEQFF.

The V call is TRBV10-3, the J call TRBJ2-2; a possible D gene is TRBD1 (6 bases). CDR1 and CDR2 (germline): ENHRY, SYGVKD. V was shortened by 7 bases and J by 3 bases, with 15 bases between the two germline ends. There are 15 residues in the CDR3. This CDR3 is CAIKDSLSYTGELFF. The CDR3, as DNA: TGTGCCATCAAGGACAGCCTTTCCTACACCGGGGAGCTGTTTTTT.

The rearrangement uses TRBV11-3 and TRBJ2-1; weak D call: TRBD2 (6 bases). This CDR3 comprises 16 residues. Germline values: CDR1 SGHNT, CDR2 YENEEA. V shed 5 bases and J shed 0 bases, with 14 bases lying between them. The CDR3 DNA sequence: TGTGCCAGCAGCCCCGGAGGGTCGAGCTCCTACAATGAGCAGTTCTTC. Amino acids: CASSPGGSSSYNEQFF.